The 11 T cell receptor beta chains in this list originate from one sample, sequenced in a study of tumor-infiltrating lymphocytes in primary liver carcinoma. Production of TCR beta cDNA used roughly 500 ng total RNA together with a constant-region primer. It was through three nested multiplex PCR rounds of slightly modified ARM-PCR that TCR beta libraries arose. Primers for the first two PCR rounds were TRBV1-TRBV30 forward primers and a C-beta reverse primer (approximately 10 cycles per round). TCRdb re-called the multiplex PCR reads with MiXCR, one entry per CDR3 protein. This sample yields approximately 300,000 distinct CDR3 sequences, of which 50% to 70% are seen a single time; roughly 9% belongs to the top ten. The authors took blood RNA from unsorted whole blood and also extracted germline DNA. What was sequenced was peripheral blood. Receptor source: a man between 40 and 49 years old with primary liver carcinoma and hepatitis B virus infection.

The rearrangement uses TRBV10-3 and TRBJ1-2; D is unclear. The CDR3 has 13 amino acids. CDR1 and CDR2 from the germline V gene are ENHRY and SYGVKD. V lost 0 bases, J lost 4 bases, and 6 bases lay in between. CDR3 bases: TGTGCCATCAGTGAGTCTATAGGCTATGGCTACACCTTC. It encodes CAISESIGYGYTF.

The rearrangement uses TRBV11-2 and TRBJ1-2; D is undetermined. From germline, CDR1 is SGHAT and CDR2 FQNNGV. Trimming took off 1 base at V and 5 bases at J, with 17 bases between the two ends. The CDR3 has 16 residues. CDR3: CASSLGVNTVYYGYTF. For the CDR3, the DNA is TGTGCCAGCAGCTTAGGGGTGAACACCGTATATTATGGCTACACCTTC. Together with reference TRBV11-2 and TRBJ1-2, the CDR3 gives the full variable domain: EAGVAQSPRYKIIEKRQSVAFWCNPISGHATLYWYQQILGQGPKLLIQFQNNGVVDDSQLPKDRFSAERLKGVDSTLKIQPAKLEDSAVYLCASSLGVNTVYYGYTFGSGTRLTVV.

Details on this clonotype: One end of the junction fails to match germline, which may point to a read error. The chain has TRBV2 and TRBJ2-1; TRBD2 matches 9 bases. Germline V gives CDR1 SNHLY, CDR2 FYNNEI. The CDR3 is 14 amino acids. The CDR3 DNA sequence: TGTGCCAGCAGTGCACTAGCGGGCTACAATGAGCGGTTCTTC. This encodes CASSALAGYNERFF.

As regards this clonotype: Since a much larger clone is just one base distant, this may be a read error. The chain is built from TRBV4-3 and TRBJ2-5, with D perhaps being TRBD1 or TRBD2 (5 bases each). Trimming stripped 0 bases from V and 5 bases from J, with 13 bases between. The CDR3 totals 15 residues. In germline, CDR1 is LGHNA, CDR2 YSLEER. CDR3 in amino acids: CASSQEGPPSETQYF. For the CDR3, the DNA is TGCGCCAGCAGCCAAGAGGGACCGCCGTCTGAGACCCAGTACTTC.

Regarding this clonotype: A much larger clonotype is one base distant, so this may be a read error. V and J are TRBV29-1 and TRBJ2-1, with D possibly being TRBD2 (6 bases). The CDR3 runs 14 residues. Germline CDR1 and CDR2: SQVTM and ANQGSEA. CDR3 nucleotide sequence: TGCAGCGTCGCTAGCGATCGCTACTACAATGAGGAGTTCTTC. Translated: CSVASDRYYNEEFF.

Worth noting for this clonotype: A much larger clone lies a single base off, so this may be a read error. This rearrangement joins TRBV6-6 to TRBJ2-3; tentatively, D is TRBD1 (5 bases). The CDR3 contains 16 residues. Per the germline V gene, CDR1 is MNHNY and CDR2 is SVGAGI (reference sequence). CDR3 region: CTSSELDRTSTDTQYF. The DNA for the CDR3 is TGTACCAGCAGCGAACTCGACAGAACTAGCACAGATACGCAGTATTTT.

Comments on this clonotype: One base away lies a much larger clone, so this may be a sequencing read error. CDR3 in DNA: TGTGCCAGCAGTTTGAACAGGTTCACCGGGGAGCTGTTTTTT. It specifies CASSLNRFTGELFF. J is TRBJ2-2 and V is TRBV12-3 or TRBV12-4, with D perhaps matching TRBD1 (5 bases). CDR3 length equals 14 residues. Trimming cost V 3 bases and J 4 bases, with 9 bases left between them.

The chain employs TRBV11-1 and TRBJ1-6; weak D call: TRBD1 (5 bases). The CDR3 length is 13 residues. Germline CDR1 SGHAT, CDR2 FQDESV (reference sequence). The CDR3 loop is CVTSRARGSPLHF. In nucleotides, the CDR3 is TGTGTCACCAGCAGGGCACGGGGTTCACCCCTCCACTTT.

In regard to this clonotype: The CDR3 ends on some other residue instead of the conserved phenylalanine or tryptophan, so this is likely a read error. The CDR3 loop reads CAWTVVETQYL. The CDR3 DNA sequence: TGTGCCTGGACAGTCGTAGAGACCCAGTACTTA. The J gene is TRBJ2-5, the V gene TRBV30; D not resolved. The CDR3 loop spans 11 amino acids. Germline CDR1 reads GTSNPN; CDR2 reads SVGIG (reference sequence). V was pared by 4 bases and J by 4 bases, with 7 bases between.

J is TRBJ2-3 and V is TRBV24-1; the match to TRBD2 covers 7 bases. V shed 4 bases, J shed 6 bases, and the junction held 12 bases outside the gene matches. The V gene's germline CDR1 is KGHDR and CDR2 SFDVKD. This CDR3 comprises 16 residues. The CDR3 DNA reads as TGTGCCACCAGTGACGCTACTAGCGCTCAGGCGGATACGCAGTATTTT. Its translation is CATSDATSAQADTQYF.

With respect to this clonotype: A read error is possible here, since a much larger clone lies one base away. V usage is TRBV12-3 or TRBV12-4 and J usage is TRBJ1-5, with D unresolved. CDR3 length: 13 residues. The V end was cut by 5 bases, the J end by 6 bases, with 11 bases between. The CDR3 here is CASSPPPGQPQHF. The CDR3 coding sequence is TGTGCCAGCAGTCCCCCGCCGGGTCAGCCCCAGCATTTT.